The subject of this entry is one TCR beta chain. These data are taken from a study of blood T cell repertoires in COVID-19. Across the study: COVID-19 samples collected from the United States, Italy and Spain covered acute and convalescent phases. T cells, B-cell-depleted T cells, or PBMCs supplied cDNA or gDNA.

Germline lookup yields CDR1 SNHLY and CDR2 FYNNEI. The CDR3 extends over 14 amino acids. V lost 6 bases, J lost 6 bases, and 8 bases stayed unmatched. Per the study methods: Nucleated cell counts were estimated from reference gene primer amplification. Clones were sequenced by immunoSEQ multiplex PCR, and TCRdb holds only the in-frame ones, with some missing. The V and J calls and the clone size are those of that table, but D and trimming were determined from the DNA. The table shows roughly 300,000 clones, with roughly 86% occurring only once. This sequence joins TRBV2 and TRBJ1-1, with 9 bases identical to TRBD1. This receptor was identified in a young man with active or convalescent COVID-19. Sequenced input: peripheral blood. CDR3 DNA: TGTGCCAGCAGAGTGGAACAGGGGGCGGCTGAAGCTTTCTTT. It codes for CASRVEQGAAEAFF.